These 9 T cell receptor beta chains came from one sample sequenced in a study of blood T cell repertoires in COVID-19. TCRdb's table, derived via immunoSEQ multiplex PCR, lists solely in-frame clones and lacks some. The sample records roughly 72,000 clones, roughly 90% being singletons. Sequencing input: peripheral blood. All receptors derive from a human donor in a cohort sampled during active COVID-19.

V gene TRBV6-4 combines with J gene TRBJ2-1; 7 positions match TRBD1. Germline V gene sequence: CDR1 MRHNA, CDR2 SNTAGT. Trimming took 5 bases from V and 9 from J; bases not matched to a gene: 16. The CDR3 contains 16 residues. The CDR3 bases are TGTGCCAGCAGTCGGTCTATGAGACAGGGTGGTAGTGAGCAGTTCTTC. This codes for CASSRSMRQGGSEQFF.

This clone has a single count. CDR3 loop: CASSQDLANEQFF. The CDR3 DNA follows: TGCGCCAGCAGCCAAGATCTAGCGAATGAGCAGTTCTTC. This chain joins TRBV4-1 and TRBJ2-1; possible D gene TRBD2, 6 bases. Between the trimmed V and J ends, which lost 0 bases and 7 bases, there was a span of 7 bases. The germline CDR1 and CDR2 sequences are MGHRA and YSYEKL. The CDR3 covers 13 residues.

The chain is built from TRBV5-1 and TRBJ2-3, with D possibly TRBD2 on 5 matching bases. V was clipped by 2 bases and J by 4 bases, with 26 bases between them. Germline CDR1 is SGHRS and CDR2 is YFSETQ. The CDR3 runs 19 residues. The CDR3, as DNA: TGCGCCAGCAGCTTTCCCGGTCAGTGGGAGAGAAAGAGGGCAGATACGCAGTATTTT. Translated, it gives CASSFPGQWERKRADTQYF.

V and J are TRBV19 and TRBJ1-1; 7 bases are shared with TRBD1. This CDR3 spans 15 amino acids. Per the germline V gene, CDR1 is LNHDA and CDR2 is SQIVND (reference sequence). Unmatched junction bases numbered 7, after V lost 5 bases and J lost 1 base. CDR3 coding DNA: TGTGCCAGTAGTGCCCGACAGGGTTGGAACACTGAAGCTTTCTTT. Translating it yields CASSARQGWNTEAFF. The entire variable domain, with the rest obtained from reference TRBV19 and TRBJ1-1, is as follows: DGGITQSPKYLFRKEGQNVTLSCEQNLNHDAMYWYRQDPGQGLRLIYYSQIVNDFQKGDIAEGYSVSREKKESFPLTVTSAQKNPTAFYLCASSARQGWNTEAFFGQGTRLTVV.

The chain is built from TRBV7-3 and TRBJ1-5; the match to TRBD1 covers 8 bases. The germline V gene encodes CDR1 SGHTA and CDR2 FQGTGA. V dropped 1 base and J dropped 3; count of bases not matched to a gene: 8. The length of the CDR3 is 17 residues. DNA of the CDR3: TGTGCCAGCAGCTTAAGTATCGGGACAGGTTACAATCAGCCCCAGCATTTT. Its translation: CASSLSIGTGYNQPQHF.

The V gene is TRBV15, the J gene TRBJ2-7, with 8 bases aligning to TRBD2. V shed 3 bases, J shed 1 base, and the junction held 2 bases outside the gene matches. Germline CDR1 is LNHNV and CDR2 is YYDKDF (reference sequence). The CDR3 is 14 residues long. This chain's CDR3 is CATSSGGASYEQYF. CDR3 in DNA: TGTGCCACCAGCAGCGGGGGGGCATCCTACGAGCAGTACTTC.

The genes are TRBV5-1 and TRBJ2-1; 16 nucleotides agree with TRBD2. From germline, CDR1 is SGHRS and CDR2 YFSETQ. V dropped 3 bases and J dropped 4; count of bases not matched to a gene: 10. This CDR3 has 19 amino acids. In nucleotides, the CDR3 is TGCGCCAGCAGCTCCCCCGGGACTAGCGGGAGGGCCGGTTACAATGAGCAGTTCTTC. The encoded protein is CASSSPGTSGRAGYNEQFF.

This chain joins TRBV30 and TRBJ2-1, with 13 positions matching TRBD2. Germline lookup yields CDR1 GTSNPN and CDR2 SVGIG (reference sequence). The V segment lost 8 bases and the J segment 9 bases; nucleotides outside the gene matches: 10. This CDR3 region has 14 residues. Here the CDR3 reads CAGDGLAGVGEQFF. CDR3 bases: TGTGCCGGGGATGGACTAGCGGGAGTAGGTGAGCAGTTCTTC.

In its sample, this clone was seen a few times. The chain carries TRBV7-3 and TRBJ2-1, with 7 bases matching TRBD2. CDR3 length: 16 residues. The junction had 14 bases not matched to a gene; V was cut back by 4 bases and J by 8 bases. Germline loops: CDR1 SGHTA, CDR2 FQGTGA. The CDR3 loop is CASSSDREDQPDEQFF. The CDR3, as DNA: TGTGCCAGCAGCTCTGATCGGGAGGACCAACCCGATGAGCAGTTCTTC. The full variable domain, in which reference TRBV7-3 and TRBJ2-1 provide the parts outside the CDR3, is GAGVSQTPSNKVTEKGKYVELRCDPISGHTALYWYRQSLGQGPEFLIYFQGTGAADDSGLPNDRFFAVRPEGSVSTLKIQRTERGDSAVYLCASSSDREDQPDEQFFGPGTRLTVL.